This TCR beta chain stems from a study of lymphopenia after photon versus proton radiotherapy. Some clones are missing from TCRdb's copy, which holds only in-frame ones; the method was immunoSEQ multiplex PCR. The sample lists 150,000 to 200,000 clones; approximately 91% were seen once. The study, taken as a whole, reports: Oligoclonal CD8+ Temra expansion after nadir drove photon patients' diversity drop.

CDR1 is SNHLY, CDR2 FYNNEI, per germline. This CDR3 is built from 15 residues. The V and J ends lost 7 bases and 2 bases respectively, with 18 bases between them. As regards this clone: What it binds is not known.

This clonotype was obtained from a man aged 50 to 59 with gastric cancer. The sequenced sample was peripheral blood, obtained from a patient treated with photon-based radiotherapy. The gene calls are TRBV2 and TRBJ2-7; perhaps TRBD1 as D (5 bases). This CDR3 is CASMLSAGIAYEQYF. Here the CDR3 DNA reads TGTGCCAGCATGTTATCGGCAGGGATAGCCTACGAGCAGTACTTC.